This TCR beta chain originates from a study of long-term antiretroviral therapy in people with HIV. This CDR3 is built from 13 residues. Trimming took 4 bases from V and 8 from J, leaving 12 bases between them. CDR1 is LNHDA, CDR2 SQIVND, per germline (reference sequence). An immunoSEQ assay, version v3.0, was performed at survey level. Assay: immunoSEQ multiplex PCR; the TCRdb copy retains only in-frame clones and omits some. The table includes roughly 19,000 clones, over 80% detected once. This clone was seen once. This chain joins TRBV19 and TRBJ2-1; tentatively, D is TRBD2 (5 bases). This sample comprised unsorted PBMCs, obtained 1.2 years after starting antiretroviral therapy. The receptor's source is a woman between 40 and 50 years old with HIV. Here the CDR3 reads CASSTRGIDEQFF. The CDR3, as DNA: TGTGCCAGTAGTACCAGAGGGATTGATGAGCAGTTCTTC.